These 20 T cell receptor beta chains were sequenced from one sample in a study of blood T cell repertoires in COVID-19 (dated by TCRdb to about 2020). Receptor amplification or capture employed the immunoSEQ multiplex PCR assay. TCRdb holds this immuneACCESS table with in-frame rearrangements only. Some clones are missing; in checked studies, unresolved V genes explain under half, and the rest has no known cause. In this sample the table shows 100,000 to 150,000 clones, 70% to 85% of which occur a single time. Clones ranked in the top ten supply about 4.5% of the sample. The sample comprised peripheral blood. Receptors originate from a woman aged 70-85 years with acute or convalescent COVID-19.

This rearrangement joins TRBV4-2 to TRBJ2-3; weak D call: TRBD2 (6 bases). Germline V gene lookup returns CDR1 LGHNA and CDR2 YNFKEQ. This CDR3 comprises 16 residues. Trimming removed 0 bases from V and 2 bases from J, with 12 bases in between. The CDR3 coding sequence is TGTGCCAGCAGCCAAGATCCGGCTAGCGACACAGATACGCAGTATTTT. The encoded protein is CASSQDPASDTDTQYF.

The V gene is TRBV5-4, the J gene TRBJ2-7; the D gene is possibly TRBD2 (6 bases). V lost 3 bases to trimming and J lost 2 bases, with 15 bases between them. The CDR3 length is 15 residues. CDR1 and CDR2 from the germline V gene are SGHNT and YYREEE (reference sequence). In DNA, the CDR3 is TGTGCCAGCAGCTCCGGCGGGGCGAAACCCTACGAGCAGTACGTC. Translation gives CASSSGGAKPYEQYV.

The table lists this clone with a count of one. J is TRBJ2-5 and V is TRBV5-1; 13 nucleotides match TRBD2. The junction had 4 bases not matched to a gene; V was cut back by 0 bases and J by 5 bases. Germline CDR1 is SGHRS and CDR2 is YFSETQ. The CDR3 is made up of 16 amino acids. DNA of the CDR3: TGCGCCAGCAGCTTGGCCGGGACTAGCGGGGTGGAGACCCAGTACTTC. Encoded protein: CASSLAGTSGVETQYF.

This clone came up a few times. This chain links TRBV5-1 with TRBJ2-5; TRBD1 agrees at 11 bases. V gave up 4 bases and J gave up 3 bases; unmatched junction bases: 2. CDR1 and CDR2 (germline): SGHRS, YFSETQ. CDR3 length equals 14 residues. In nucleotides, the CDR3 is TGCGCCAGCAGCATGGGACAGGGGGAAGAGACCCAGTACTTC. The encoded protein is CASSMGQGEETQYF.

This sequence joins TRBV19 and TRBJ2-1; perhaps TRBD1 as D (6 bases). The germline V and J ends were trimmed by 2 bases and 0 bases, with 8 bases remaining between them. This CDR3 has 15 residues. From germline, CDR1 is LNHDA and CDR2 SQIVND (reference sequence). The CDR3 is CASSITGTSYNEQFF. The CDR3 coding sequence is TGTGCCAGTAGTATAACAGGGACCTCCTACAATGAGCAGTTCTTC.

This clone was detected many times. V and J are TRBV2 and TRBJ2-5; 9 bases line up with TRBD2. The V gene's germline CDR1 is SNHLY and CDR2 FYNNEI. This CDR3 comprises 15 residues. CDR3 in amino acids: CATQRLAGLQETQYF. The CDR3 DNA reads as TGTGCGACGCAAAGGCTAGCGGGGTTGCAAGAGACCCAGTACTTC.

This sequence joins TRBV2 and TRBJ1-6; 8 bases are shared with TRBD1. CDR3 length: 15 amino acids. Germline V gives CDR1 SNHLY, CDR2 FYNNEI. After removal of 8 bases from V and 2 bases from J, the junction contained 5 bases not matched to a gene. DNA of the CDR3: TGTGCCAGCGACGGACAGGGAACCTATAATTCACCCCTCCACTTT. It yields the protein CASDGQGTYNSPLHF.

The chain recombines TRBV12-3 or TRBV12-4 with TRBJ1-2; D might be TRBD1 (5 bases). The V gene lost 6 bases and the J gene lost 4 bases, with 12 bases spanning the gap. The CDR3 is made up of 13 amino acids. The CDR3 bases are TGTGCCAGCAGACTGGGGCGGACCTATGGCTACACCTTC. It specifies CASRLGRTYGYTF.

In this sample, this clone turned up once. V usage is TRBV18 and J usage is TRBJ2-7; D might be TRBD2 (5 bases). The CDR3 has 17 residues. The germline V gene has CDR1 KGHSH and CDR2 LQKENI. The germline V and J ends were trimmed by 3 bases and 4 bases, with 22 bases remaining between them. The CDR3 coding sequence is TGTGCCAGCTCACCTCCGCTCGGAGGCCAGAATTATTACGAGCAGTACTTC. This sequence encodes CASSPPLGGQNYYEQYF. The whole variable domain, filled in from reference TRBV18 and TRBJ2-7, reads NAGVMQNPRHLVRRRGQEARLRCSPMKGHSHVYWYRQLPEEGLKFMVYLQKENIIDESGMPKERFSAEFPKEGPSILRIQQVVRGDSAAYFCASSPPLGGQNYYEQYFGPGTRLTVT.

V is TRBV27 and J is TRBJ1-2, with 11 bases lining up with TRBD1. The germline V gene encodes CDR1 MNHEY and CDR2 SMNVEV (reference sequence). There are 17 residues in the CDR3. V trimming: 4 bases; J trimming: 4 bases; junction bases outside the gene matches: 11. This CDR3 reads CASSSARWGQGVYGYTF. The CDR3 DNA is TGTGCCAGCAGTTCAGCCCGGTGGGGACAGGGGGTCTATGGCTACACCTTC.

This clone has only a few counts. The gene calls are TRBV6-5 and TRBJ1-5; D is perhaps TRBD1 (5 bases). CDR3 length: 13 residues. Per the germline V gene, CDR1 is MNHEY and CDR2 is SVGAGI. The ends were cut back, 6 bases at V and 2 bases at J, with 8 bases in the middle. The chain's CDR3 is CASSLRGNQPQHF. The CDR3 region has the DNA TGTGCCAGCAGCCTCAGGGGCAATCAGCCCCAGCATTTT.

The V call is TRBV4-1, the J call TRBJ1-6, with 7 bases lining up with TRBD1. This CDR3 has 17 residues. Germline CDR1 MGHRA, CDR2 YSYEKL. After removal of 1 base from V and 9 bases from J, the junction contained 12 bases not matched to a gene. CDR3 amino acids: CASSQGAGGRVRSPLHF. In DNA, the CDR3 is TGCGCCAGCAGCCAAGGGGCAGGGGGTCGGGTTCGTTCACCCCTCCACTTT.

The chain has TRBV10-3 and TRBJ2-2; 8 bases line up with TRBD2. V dropped 10 bases and J dropped 4; count of bases not matched to a gene: 8. Germline V gene lookup returns CDR1 ENHRY and CDR2 SYGVKD. The length of the CDR3 is 14 residues. The CDR3 bases are TGTGCCACCCACCGGGGGGGGGCCACCGGGGAGCTGTTTTTT. It translates to CATHRGGATGELFF.

CDR3 in DNA: TGTGCCAGCGGCCGACAGGGAAGCTCCTACGAGCAGTACTTC. Residues: CASGRQGSSYEQYF. J is TRBJ2-7 and V is TRBV6-2 or TRBV6-3, with 7 bases fitting TRBD1. The CDR3 covers 14 residues. Per the germline V gene, CDR1 is MNHEY and CDR2 is SVGEGT. V shed 8 bases and J 0 bases; nucleotides not matched to a gene: 7.

The V gene is TRBV28, the J gene TRBJ2-5, with 9 positions matching TRBD2. V lost 8 bases to trimming and J lost 3 bases; unmatched junction nucleotides: 4. CDR3 length: 13 residues. CDR1 and CDR2 (germline): MDHEN, SYDVKM. The CDR3 sequence: CASQRGDKETQYF. Written as DNA, the CDR3 is TGTGCCAGCCAGCGGGGGGACAAAGAGACCCAGTACTTC.

The gene calls are TRBV19 and TRBJ1-5; D unclear. V was clipped by 8 bases and J by 6 bases, with 17 bases between them. Germline V gene lookup returns CDR1 LNHDA and CDR2 SQIVND (reference sequence). This CDR3 contains 14 residues. Here the CDR3 reads CASDILAHGQPQHF. In DNA form, the CDR3 reads TGTGCCAGTGATATTCTCGCCCACGGTCAGCCCCAGCATTTT.

The V call is TRBV6-5, the J call TRBJ1-1; tentative D call: TRBD1 (6 bases). Germline CDR1 and CDR2: MNHEY and SVGAGI. The CDR3 contains 11 residues. The ends were cut back, 11 bases at V and 1 base at J, with 8 bases in the middle. CDR3 in DNA: TGTGCCGGGGGCTGGAACACTGAAGCTTTCTTT. It codes for CAGGWNTEAFF.

This clone was seen only once. The chain uses TRBV15 and TRBJ1-5; D not resolved. The CDR3 is made up of 14 amino acids. The ends were cut back, 2 bases at V and 0 bases at J, with 5 bases in the middle. Germline loops: CDR1 LNHNV, CDR2 YYDKDF (reference sequence). The CDR3 region has the DNA TGTGCCACCAGCAGAATAAATAGCAATCAGCCCCAGCATTTT. Protein: CATSRINSNQPQHF.

The chain links TRBV2 to TRBJ2-1; 9 positions match TRBD1. The CDR3 runs 16 residues. CDR1 SNHLY and CDR2 FYNNEI come from the germline V gene. V lost 2 bases, J lost 8 bases, and 10 bases stayed unmatched. The CDR3 DNA sequence: TGTGCCAGCAGTGAATTTCCGGGACAGGGCTCAGATGAGCAGTTCTTC. Translation: CASSEFPGQGSDEQFF.

The gene calls are TRBV5-1 and TRBJ2-5; the D gene is possibly TRBD2 (6 bases). V was trimmed by 6 bases and J by 5 bases, leaving 20 bases between them. Germline V gene sequence: CDR1 SGHRS, CDR2 YFSETQ. The CDR3 consists of 15 residues. The CDR3 loop reads CASMQQAGMSETQYF. The CDR3 coding sequence is TGCGCCAGCATGCAGCAGGCGGGGATGTCGGAGACCCAGTACTTC.